This TCR beta chain was found in a study of human T cells and chemical hapten exposure. TCRdb reanalysed the RACE reads using MiXCR and keeps one entry per CDR3 protein. This table has 200,000 to 300,000 distinct CDR3 sequences, about 8.6% appearing once. Documented time point: pre-sensitization, week 0. Treatment in this sample: therapeutic diphenylcyclopropenone sensitization with weekly scalp DPC. The sequence derives from a woman aged 40 to 50 with alopecia areata. Some clones in this sample may be carry-over from other donors' samples. This specimen was whole blood, taken in connection with sensitization to the hapten diphenylcyclopropenone (DPC).

Here the CDR3 reads CSARTRGYSPLHF. CDR3 sequence (DNA): TGCAGTGCCAGAACCCGGGGGTATTCACCCCTCCACTTT. V is TRBV20-1 and J is TRBJ1-6, with a possible D match to TRBD1 (5 bases). CDR3 length: 13 amino acids. Per germline, CDR1 DFQATT and CDR2 SNEGSKA (reference sequence). V was clipped by 6 bases and J by 8 bases, with 14 bases between them.